This T cell receptor beta chain was sequenced for a study of OX40 agonist ivuxolimab in advanced cancers. The ends lost 3 bases at V and 0 bases at J; junction bases unmatched: 11. CDR3 length equals 18 residues. Germline V CDR1 and CDR2: SEHNR, FQNEAQ (reference sequence). Produced via immunoSEQ multiplex PCR; TCRdb's table is partial and in-frame only. This table holds 71,000 or so clones, 70% to 90% found once. The sequences come from CD4+ or CD8+ T cells sorted from blood, collected in a trial of the OX40 agonist ivuxolimab. The TCR comes from an adult with an advanced solid tumor such as melanoma, head and neck, liver or kidney cancer. This chain links TRBV7-9 with TRBJ2-3, with 8 bases lining up with TRBD2. CDR3: CASSFPTAGDSSTDTQYF. The CDR3 DNA sequence: TGTGCCAGCAGCTTCCCCACAGCGGGAGACTCTAGCACAGATACGCAGTATTTT.